This T cell receptor (beta chain) originates from a study of CD8+CD57+ T cells in acquired aplastic anemia. Turning to this clonotype: Its antigen is not identified.

Genomic DNA was employed as the template in profiling TCR beta VDJ and CDR3. MiXCR, applied by TCRdb to the reads, yields one record per CDR3 protein. The data contain 150,000 to 200,000 distinct CDR3 sequences, around half of them seen just once; the ten biggest clones take up about 1%. Study-wide findings and caveats: The study identified around 28 CD8+ CDR3 sequences shared by patients and controls. Significant differences in CD8+ Simpson's diversity were not observed between patients and controls.

CD8+CD57+ cell expansion had been shown by flow cytometry in patients chosen for sequencing. Each patient had severe acquired aplastic anemia. Germline CDR1 and CDR2: LNHNV and YYDKDF (reference sequence). V was cut by 0 bases and J by 4 bases, with 12 bases left in between. This CDR3 region has 15 residues. The V call is TRBV15, the J call TRBJ1-2, with D possibly matching TRBD1 (6 bases). Sequencing was performed on sorted CD4+, CD8+, or CD8+CD57+ T cells (not recorded which) from PBMCs. The TCR was taken from a human donor with aplastic anemia. CDR3 bases: TGTGCCACCAGCAGAGATGTGGGGGGCGGCTATGGCTACACCTTC. This sequence encodes CATSRDVGGGYGYTF.